One and the same sample provided the 8 T cell receptor beta chains below, sequenced in a study of response to subunit inactivated influenza vaccine. TCRdb analysed the RT-PCR reads with MiXCR anew, one entry per CDR3 protein. This table has roughly 620,000 distinct CDR3 sequences, about 11% appearing once. This sample also appeared in a second study, on T cells expressing NK-cell markers. That source adds: What made the TCR beta cDNA was 5'RACE template switching with UMIs.

The sequencing used PBMCs from blood, collected on the day of vaccination. Receptors were obtained from a man between 45 and 60 years old who received an inactivated influenza vaccine.

This clonotype was seen a few times. The chain combines TRBV10-2 with TRBJ2-7; no firm D call. This CDR3 is 13 amino acids long. The ends were cut back, 4 bases at V and 2 bases at J, with 9 bases in the middle. CDR1 is WSHSY, CDR2 SAAADI, per germline. This CDR3 is CASSVTATYEQYF. The CDR3 coding sequence is TGCGCCAGCAGTGTTACGGCGACCTACGAGCAGTACTTC.

The chain is built from TRBV7-2 and TRBJ1-1, with 7 nucleotides matching TRBD1. J was trimmed by 4 bases and V by 5 bases; bases with no gene match: 7. The CDR3 runs to 14 residues. Germline values: CDR1 SGHTA, CDR2 FQGNSA. CDR3 bases: TGTGCCAGCAGCCCACAGGGGATCGCCACTGAAGCTTTCTTT. Protein: CASSPQGIATEAFF.

The chain joins TRBV7-2 to TRBJ2-7; 12 nucleotides agree with TRBD1. V was pared by 3 bases and J by 7 bases, with 10 bases of the junction left unmatched. Germline CDR1 reads SGHTA; CDR2 reads FQGNSA. There are 16 residues in the CDR3. In DNA, the CDR3 is TGTGCCAGCAGCTTTCTCCCGGGACAGGGGGCGTGGGAGCAGTACTTC. Translation gives CASSFLPGQGAWEQYF. Looking up the rest from reference TRBV7-2 and TRBJ2-7 gives the full variable domain: GAGVSQSPSNKVTEKGKDVELRCDPISGHTALYWYRQSLGQGLEFLIYFQGNSAPDKSGLPSDRFSAERTGGSVSTLTIQRTQQEDSAVYLCASSFLPGQGAWEQYFGPGTRLTVT.

A few counts support this clonotype. The chain recombines TRBV20-1 with TRBJ2-7; 14 bases match TRBD2. With V trimmed by 4 bases and J by 9 bases, 11 bases remained unmatched. Germline loops: CDR1 DFQATT, CDR2 SNEGSKA (reference sequence). The length of the CDR3 is 15 residues. This CDR3 is CSATQTSGGAVWQYF. The CDR3 DNA is TGCAGTGCTACCCAGACTAGCGGGGGGGCGGTATGGCAGTACTTC.

This clonotype was seen more than once but under ten times. The V and J genes are TRBV20-1 and TRBJ1-6; 9 bases line up with TRBD1. The CDR3 loop spans 18 amino acids. Germline-derived CDR1 and CDR2 are DFQATT and SNEGSKA (reference sequence). The V and J ends lost 5 bases and 3 bases, in that order; junction bases with no gene match: 14. CDR3 coding DNA: TGCAGTGCTCCCGGGACAGGGACACCTGGGGGCTATAATTCACCCCTCCACTTT. It is translated as CSAPGTGTPGGYNSPLHF.

This clonotype was seen a few times. The CDR3 reads CASSPMGQGYTYEQYF. CDR3 DNA: TGTGCCAGCAGCCCAATGGGGCAGGGATACACCTACGAGCAGTACTTC. This rearrangement joins TRBV5-6 to TRBJ2-7, with D possibly being TRBD1 (5 bases). Between the trimmed V and J ends, which lost 4 bases and 2 bases, there was a span of 19 bases. The CDR3 length is 16 residues. The germline gives CDR1 SGHDT, CDR2 YYEEEE. Combining the CDR3 with reference TRBV5-6 and TRBJ2-7 gives the whole variable domain DAGVTQSPTHLIKTRGQQVTLRCSPKSGHDTVSWYQQALGQGPQFIFQYYEEEERQRGNFPDRFSGHQFPNYSSELNVNALLLGDSALYLCASSPMGQGYTYEQYFGPGTRLTVT.

This clonotype turned up a few times. The J gene is TRBJ2-2, the V gene TRBV14, with D possibly TRBD1 on 6 matching bases. The CDR3 is 14 residues long. V was trimmed by 2 bases and J by 5 bases, leaving 9 bases between them. Germline-derived CDR1 and CDR2 are SGHDN and FVKESK. CDR3: CASSQNRVTGELFF. Written as DNA, the CDR3 is TGTGCCAGCAGCCAAAACAGGGTAACCGGGGAGCTGTTTTTT.

The CDR3 spells CASSTALGYEQYF. CDR3 sequence (DNA): TGTGCCAGCAGCACGGCCCTTGGCTACGAGCAGTACTTC. The chain has TRBV28 and TRBJ2-7; D gene unclear. Germline V gene data show CDR1 as MDHEN and CDR2 as SYDVKM. The ends were cut back, 6 bases at V and 3 bases at J, with 12 bases in the middle. CDR3 length equals 13 residues.